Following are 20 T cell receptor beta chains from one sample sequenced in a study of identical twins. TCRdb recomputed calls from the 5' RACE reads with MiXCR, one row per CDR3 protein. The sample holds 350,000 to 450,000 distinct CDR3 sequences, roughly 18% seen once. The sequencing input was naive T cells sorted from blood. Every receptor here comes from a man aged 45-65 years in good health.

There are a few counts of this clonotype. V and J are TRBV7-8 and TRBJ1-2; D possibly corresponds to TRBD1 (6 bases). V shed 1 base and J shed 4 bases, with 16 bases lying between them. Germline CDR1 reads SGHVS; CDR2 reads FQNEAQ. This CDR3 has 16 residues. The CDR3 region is CASSLDLRDTTYGYTF. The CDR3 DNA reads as TGTGCCAGCAGCTTAGATCTCCGGGACACCACCTATGGCTACACCTTC.

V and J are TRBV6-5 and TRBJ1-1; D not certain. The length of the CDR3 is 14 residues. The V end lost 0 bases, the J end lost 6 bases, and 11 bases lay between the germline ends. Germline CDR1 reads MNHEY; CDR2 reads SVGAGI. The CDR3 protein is CASSYSQAGAEAFF. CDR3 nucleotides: TGTGCCAGCAGTTACTCGCAGGCCGGCGCTGAAGCTTTCTTT.

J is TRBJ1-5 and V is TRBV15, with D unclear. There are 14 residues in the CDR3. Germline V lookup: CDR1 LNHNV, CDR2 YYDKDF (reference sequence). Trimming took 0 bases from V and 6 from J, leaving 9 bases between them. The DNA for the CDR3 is TGTGCCACCAGCAGAGATCTTAAGGGTCAGCCCCAGCATTTT. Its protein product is CATSRDLKGQPQHF.

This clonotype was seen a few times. For the CDR3, the DNA is TGCGCCAGCAGCTTCCTACAGGGCCGGGTGGGCACCGGGGAGCTGTTTTTT. This sequence encodes CASSFLQGRVGTGELFF. This chain links TRBV5-1 with TRBJ2-2, with D perhaps TRBD1 (6 bases). The CDR3 is made up of 17 amino acids. The germline CDR1 and CDR2 sequences are SGHRS and YFSETQ. V lost 2 bases and J lost 4, with 18 bases in between.

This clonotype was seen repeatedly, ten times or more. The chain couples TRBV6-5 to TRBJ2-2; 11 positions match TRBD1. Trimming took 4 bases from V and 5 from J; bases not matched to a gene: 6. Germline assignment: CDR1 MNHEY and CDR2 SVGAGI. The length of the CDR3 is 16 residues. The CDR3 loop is CASSFYGTGGTGELFF. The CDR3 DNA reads TGTGCCAGCAGTTTCTACGGGACAGGGGGTACCGGGGAGCTGTTTTTT.

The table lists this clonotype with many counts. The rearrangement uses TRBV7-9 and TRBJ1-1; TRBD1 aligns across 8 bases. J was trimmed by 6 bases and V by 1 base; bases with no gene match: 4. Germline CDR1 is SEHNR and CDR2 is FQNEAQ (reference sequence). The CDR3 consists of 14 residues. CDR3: CASSLGSRGPEAFF. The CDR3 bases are TGTGCCAGCAGCTTAGGGAGCAGGGGGCCTGAAGCTTTCTTT.

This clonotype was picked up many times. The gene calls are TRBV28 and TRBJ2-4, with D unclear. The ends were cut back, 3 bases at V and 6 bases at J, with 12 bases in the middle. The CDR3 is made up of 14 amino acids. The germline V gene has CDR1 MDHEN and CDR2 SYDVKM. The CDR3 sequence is CASSFKGSRNIQYF. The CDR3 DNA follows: TGTGCCAGCAGTTTTAAAGGAAGCCGAAACATTCAGTACTTC.

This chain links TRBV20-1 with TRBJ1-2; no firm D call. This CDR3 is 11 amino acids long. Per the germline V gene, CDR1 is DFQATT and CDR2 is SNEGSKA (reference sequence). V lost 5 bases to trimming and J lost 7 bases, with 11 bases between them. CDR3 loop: CSASDFPGYTF. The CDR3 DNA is TGCAGTGCTTCCGATTTTCCTGGCTACACCTTC.

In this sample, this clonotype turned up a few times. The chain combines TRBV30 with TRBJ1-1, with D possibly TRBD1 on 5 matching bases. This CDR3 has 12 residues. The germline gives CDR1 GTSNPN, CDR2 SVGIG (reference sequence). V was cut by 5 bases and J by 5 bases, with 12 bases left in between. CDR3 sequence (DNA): TGTGCCTGGCAGGGACTCGGAACTGAAGCTTTCTTT. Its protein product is CAWQGLGTEAFF.

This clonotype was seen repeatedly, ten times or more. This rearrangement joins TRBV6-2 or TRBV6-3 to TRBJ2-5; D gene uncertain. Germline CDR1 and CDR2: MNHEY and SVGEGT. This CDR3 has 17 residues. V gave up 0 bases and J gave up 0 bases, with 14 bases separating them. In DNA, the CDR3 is TGTGCCAGCAGTTACTCGTTTATCCTCCGGGACCAAGAGACCCAGTACTTC. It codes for CASSYSFILRDQETQYF.

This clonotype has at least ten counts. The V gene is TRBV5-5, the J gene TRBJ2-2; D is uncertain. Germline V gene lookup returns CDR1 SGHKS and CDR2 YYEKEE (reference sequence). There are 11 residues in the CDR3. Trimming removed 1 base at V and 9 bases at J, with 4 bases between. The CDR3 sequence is CASSLHRELFF. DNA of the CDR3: TGTGCCAGCAGCTTGCACCGGGAGCTGTTTTTT.

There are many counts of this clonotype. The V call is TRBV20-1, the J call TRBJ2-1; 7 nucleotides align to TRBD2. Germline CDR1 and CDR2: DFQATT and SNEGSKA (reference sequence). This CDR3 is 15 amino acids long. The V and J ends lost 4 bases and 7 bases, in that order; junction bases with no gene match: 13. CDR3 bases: TGCAGTGCTAACGACCGGAGCGGGGTGGGGAATGAGCAGTTCTTC. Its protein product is CSANDRSGVGNEQFF.

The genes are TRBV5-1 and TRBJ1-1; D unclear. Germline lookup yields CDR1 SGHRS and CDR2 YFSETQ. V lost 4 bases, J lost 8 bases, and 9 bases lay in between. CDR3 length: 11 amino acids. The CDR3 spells CASSHAREAFF. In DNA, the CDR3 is TGCGCCAGCAGCCATGCCAGGGAAGCTTTCTTT.

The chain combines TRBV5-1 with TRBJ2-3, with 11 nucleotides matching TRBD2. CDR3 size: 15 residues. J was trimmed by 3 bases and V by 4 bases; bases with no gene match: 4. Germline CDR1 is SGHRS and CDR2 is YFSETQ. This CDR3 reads CASSKTSGGTDTQYF. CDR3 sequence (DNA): TGCGCCAGCAGCAAAACTAGCGGGGGTACAGATACGCAGTATTTT. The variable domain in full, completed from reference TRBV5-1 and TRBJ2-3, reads KAGVTQTPRYLIKTRGQQVTLSCSPISGHRSVSWYQQTPGQGLQFLFEYFSETQRNKGNFPGRFSGRQFSNSRSEMNVSTLELGDSALYLCASSKTSGGTDTQYFGPGTRLTVL.

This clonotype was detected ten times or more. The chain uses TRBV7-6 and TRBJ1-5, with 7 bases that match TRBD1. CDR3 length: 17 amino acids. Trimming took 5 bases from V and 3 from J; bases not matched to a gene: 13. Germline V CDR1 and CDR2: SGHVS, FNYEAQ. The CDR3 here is CASSPSPGTADNQPQHF. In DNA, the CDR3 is TGTGCCAGCAGCCCTAGCCCAGGGACAGCCGACAATCAGCCCCAGCATTTT.

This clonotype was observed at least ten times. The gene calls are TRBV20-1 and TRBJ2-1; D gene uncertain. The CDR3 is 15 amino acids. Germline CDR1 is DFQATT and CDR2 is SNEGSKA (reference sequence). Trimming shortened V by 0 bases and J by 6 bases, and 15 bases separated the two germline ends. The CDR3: CSARDPRTQGNEQFF. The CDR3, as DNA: TGCAGTGCTAGAGATCCCCGTACCCAAGGCAATGAGCAGTTCTTC.

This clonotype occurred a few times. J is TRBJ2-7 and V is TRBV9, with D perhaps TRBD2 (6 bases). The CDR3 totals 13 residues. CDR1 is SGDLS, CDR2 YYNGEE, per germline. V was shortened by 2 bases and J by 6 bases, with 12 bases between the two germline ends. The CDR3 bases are TGTGCCAGCAGCGTGGGGATGGGGGGCGAGCAGTACTTC. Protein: CASSVGMGGEQYF.

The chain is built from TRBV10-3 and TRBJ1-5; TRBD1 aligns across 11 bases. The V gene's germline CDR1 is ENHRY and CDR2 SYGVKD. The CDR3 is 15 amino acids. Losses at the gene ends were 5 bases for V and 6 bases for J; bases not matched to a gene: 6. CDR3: CAISSGTGGFQPQHF. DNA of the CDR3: TGTGCCATCAGTTCCGGGACAGGGGGGTTTCAGCCCCAGCATTTT.

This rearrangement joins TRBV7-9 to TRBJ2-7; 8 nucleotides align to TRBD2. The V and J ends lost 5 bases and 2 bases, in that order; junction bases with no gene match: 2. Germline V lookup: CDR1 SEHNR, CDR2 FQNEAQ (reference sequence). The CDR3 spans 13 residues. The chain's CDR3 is CASSAGLAYEQYF. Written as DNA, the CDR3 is TGTGCCAGCAGCGCGGGACTAGCCTACGAGCAGTACTTC.

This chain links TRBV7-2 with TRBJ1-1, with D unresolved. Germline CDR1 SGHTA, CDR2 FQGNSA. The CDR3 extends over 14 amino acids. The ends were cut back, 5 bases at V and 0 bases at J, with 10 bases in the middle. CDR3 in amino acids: CASSPVAVNTEAFF. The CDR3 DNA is TGTGCCAGCAGCCCGGTAGCGGTGAACACTGAAGCTTTCTTT.